Below, 20 T cell receptor beta chains from the same sample are listed, as sequenced in a study of T cell changes during pregnancy in multiple sclerosis. Profiled with immunoSEQ multiplex PCR; TCRdb holds only in-frame clones, not every one. The sample records over 55,000 clones, 85% to 95% being singletons. Sequencing was performed on CD8+ T cells from peripheral blood mononuclear cells, taken in the third trimester of pregnancy. Receptors were obtained from a female donor in good health, enrolled as a control in a pregnancy study.

This clone has only one observation. The chain couples TRBV6-4 to TRBJ2-2; D is unclear. Deletions cut 4 bases from V and 0 bases from J, with 3 bases between. This CDR3 is 13 amino acids long. Germline loops: CDR1 MRHNA, CDR2 SNTAGT. CDR3 nucleotides: TGTGCCAGCAGTGCGGCGAACACCGGGGAGCTGTTTTTT. Its protein product is CASSAANTGELFF.

This clone was recorded only once. V gene TRBV27 combines with J gene TRBJ1-4; tentative D call: TRBD1 (5 bases). CDR1 MNHEY and CDR2 SMNVEV come from the germline V gene (reference sequence). This CDR3 comprises 14 residues. V dropped 5 bases and J dropped 3 bases, with 10 bases sitting between them. The CDR3 sequence: CASSQGVSNEKLFF. CDR3 coding DNA: TGTGCCAGCAGTCAGGGTGTGTCTAATGAAAAACTGTTTTTT.

CDR3 coding DNA: TGTGCCAGCAGCGAACAGGGTCAGGCCAATCAGCCCCAGCATTTT. Translation gives CASSEQGQANQPQHF. The V call is TRBV9, the J call TRBJ1-5, with a weak D call TRBD1 (6 bases). V was pared by 3 bases and J by 3 bases, with 13 bases between. The CDR3 extends over 15 amino acids. Germline loops: CDR1 SGDLS, CDR2 YYNGEE.

The chain couples TRBV5-8 to TRBJ1-1, with D uncertain. The CDR3 totals 14 residues. Germline V lookup: CDR1 SGHTS, CDR2 YDEGEE. Trimming stripped 4 bases from V and 3 bases from J, with 13 bases between. The chain's CDR3 is CASSPLHGHTEAFF. For the CDR3, the DNA is TGTGCCAGCAGCCCCCTACATGGGCACACTGAAGCTTTCTTT.

This rearrangement joins TRBV19 to TRBJ1-2, with 8 bases lining up with TRBD1. Germline loops: CDR1 LNHDA, CDR2 SQIVND (reference sequence). CDR3 length: 13 residues. The ends lost 4 bases at V and 7 bases at J; junction bases unmatched: 5. In DNA form, the CDR3 reads TGTGCCAGTAGTAATCCAGGGGGCTCTGGCTACACCTTC. It codes for CASSNPGGSGYTF.

The chain joins TRBV4-2 to TRBJ2-3; 10 bases agree with TRBD2. Germline lookup yields CDR1 LGHNA and CDR2 YNFKEQ. V lost 1 base and J lost 5; bases outside the gene matches: 6. The CDR3 is 16 amino acids. The CDR3 is CASSQASGGAVDTQYF. In DNA form, the CDR3 reads TGTGCCAGCAGCCAAGCGAGCGGGGGGGCTGTAGATACGCAGTATTTT.

This clone occurred once. This chain joins TRBV19 and TRBJ2-7, with 8 positions matching TRBD1. The germline gives CDR1 LNHDA, CDR2 SQIVND (reference sequence). The CDR3 is made up of 13 amino acids. J was trimmed by 4 bases and V by 6 bases; bases with no gene match: 5. The CDR3 reads CASSLGQGYEQYF. For the CDR3, the DNA is TGTGCCAGTAGCCTTGGACAGGGTTACGAGCAGTACTTC. Full variable domain (remainder filled in from reference TRBV19 and TRBJ2-7): DGGITQSPKYLFRKEGQNVTLSCEQNLNHDAMYWYRQDPGQGLRLIYYSQIVNDFQKGDIAEGYSVSREKKESFPLTVTSAQKNPTAFYLCASSLGQGYEQYFGPGTRLTVT.

This chain uses TRBV25-1 with TRBJ2-5, with TRBD2 matching over 9 bases. Germline V gene sequence: CDR1 MGHDK, CDR2 SYGVNS. With V trimmed by 4 bases and J by 4 bases, 13 bases remained unmatched. The CDR3 is 17 amino acids. CDR3 nucleotides: TGTGCCAGCAGTGGTATAGAGGGACTAGCTTTAGGAGAGACCCAGTACTTC. This encodes CASSGIEGLALGETQYF.

This clone has only one observation. The chain recombines TRBV5-1 with TRBJ2-5; TRBD2 might be the D (5 bases). Trimming took off 4 bases at V and 4 bases at J, with 17 bases between the two ends. This CDR3 is built from 15 residues. Germline V lookup: CDR1 SGHRS, CDR2 YFSETQ. The CDR3 loop reads CASSPGLRMGETQYF. DNA of the CDR3: TGCGCCAGCAGCCCGGGGTTGCGGATGGGAGAGACCCAGTACTTC.

The chain has TRBV4-2 and TRBJ2-3; TRBD2 aligns across 9 bases. Germline V CDR1 and CDR2: LGHNA, YNFKEQ. CDR3 size: 16 residues. V shed 0 bases, J shed 4 bases, and the junction held 5 bases outside the gene matches. CDR3: CASSQEGGGAADTQYF. As DNA, the CDR3 is TGTGCCAGCAGCCAAGAAGGCGGGGGGGCGGCAGATACGCAGTATTTT.

The V and J genes are TRBV6-1 and TRBJ2-7; possible D gene TRBD1, 6 bases. This CDR3 has 14 amino acids. Germline CDR1 is MNHNS and CDR2 is SASEGT. Trimming took off 2 bases at V and 4 bases at J, with 12 bases between the two ends. The CDR3 loop is CASSESNRVYEQYF. The CDR3 coding sequence is TGTGCCAGCAGTGAATCGAACAGGGTGTACGAGCAGTACTTC.

CDR3 sequence (DNA): TGTGCCAGCAGCCCAGCGACAGGAAACACCGGGGAGCTGTTTTTT. This translates into CASSPATGNTGELFF. V gene TRBV7-6 combines with J gene TRBJ2-2; possible D gene TRBD1, 6 bases. Germline V lookup: CDR1 SGHVS, CDR2 FNYEAQ. The CDR3 totals 15 residues. V was shortened by 5 bases and J by 2 bases, with 12 bases between the two germline ends.

The rearrangement joins TRBV6-5 to TRBJ2-7; 9 nucleotides agree with TRBD2. This CDR3 spans 14 amino acids. V was clipped by 2 bases and J by 4 bases; unmatched bases: 3. Germline V gene sequence: CDR1 MNHEY, CDR2 SVGAGI. The CDR3: CASSYLAGSYEQYF. In DNA, the CDR3 is TGTGCCAGCAGTTACCTAGCGGGGTCGTACGAGCAGTACTTC.

The chain couples TRBV29-1 to TRBJ2-1, with a weak D call TRBD2 (6 bases). From germline, CDR1 is SQVTM and CDR2 ANQGSEA. The CDR3 consists of 15 residues. The V end lost 3 bases, the J end lost 7 bases, and 19 bases lay between the germline ends. Here the CDR3 DNA reads TGCAGCGTTGATGTGCGGGAATCGGCGGTGAATGAGCAGTTCTTC. Amino acid sequence: CSVDVRESAVNEQFF.

The chain combines TRBV9 with TRBJ2-3, with D uncertain. The CDR3 totals 14 residues. Germline loops: CDR1 SGDLS, CDR2 YYNGEE. Trimming left V 2 bases short and J 1 base short, with 8 bases between. CDR3 region: CASSVSGRTDTQYF. CDR3 DNA: TGTGCCAGCAGCGTTAGTGGGCGCACAGATACGCAGTATTTT.

CDR3 DNA sequence: TGTGCCAGCAGCTACAACAGGGGACTAGGAGCTTTCTTT. Protein product: CASSYNRGLGAFF. The chain links TRBV11-3 to TRBJ1-1; 7 nucleotides match TRBD1. Germline V gene lookup returns CDR1 SGHNT and CDR2 YENEEA. Unmatched junction bases numbered 9, after V lost 4 bases and J lost 10 bases. CDR3 size: 13 residues.

The rearrangement uses TRBV27 and TRBJ1-2; maybe TRBD1 (6 bases). Germline loops: CDR1 MNHEY, CDR2 SMNVEV (reference sequence). The CDR3 extends over 15 amino acids. The V end lost 0 bases, the J end lost 4 bases, and 12 bases lay between the germline ends. The CDR3 coding sequence is TGTGCCAGCAGTTTATCCGTACAGGGAGCCTATGGCTACACCTTC. This sequence encodes CASSLSVQGAYGYTF.

This chain links TRBV7-9 with TRBJ1-2; 7 nucleotides line up with TRBD1. CDR3 length equals 19 residues. The ends lost 1 base at V and 0 bases at J; junction bases unmatched: 14. The germline gives CDR1 SEHNR, CDR2 FQNEAQ (reference sequence). CDR3 nucleotides: TGTGCCAGCAGCTTAGTATTAACTCAGGGGGATGAGACTAACTATGGCTACACCTTC. Its protein is CASSLVLTQGDETNYGYTF.

The chain couples TRBV4-3 to TRBJ1-2, with TRBD1 as a possible D gene (6 bases). The V gene lost 3 bases and the J gene lost 2 bases, with 25 bases spanning the gap. The germline V gene encodes CDR1 LGHNA and CDR2 YSLEER. This CDR3 region has 19 residues. The CDR3 here is CASSQDFRGGYTTNYGYTF. In DNA, the CDR3 is TGCGCCAGCAGCCAGGACTTCCGGGGGGGCTACACGACGAACTATGGCTACACCTTC.

V is TRBV14 and J is TRBJ2-7; D perhaps matches TRBD1 (5 bases). The V end was cut by 4 bases, the J end by 5 bases, with 18 bases between. Germline CDR1 is SGHDN and CDR2 is FVKESK. CDR3 length equals 15 residues. The CDR3 loop is CASSLSSGIGHEQYF. The CDR3 coding sequence is TGTGCCAGCAGCCTTTCCTCAGGGATAGGACACGAGCAGTACTTC.